Below are 9 T cell receptor beta chains sequenced from a single sample in a study of regulatory T cells in long-lasting Graves disease. Stated time point: newly diagnosed GD, antithyroid drugs for less than 3 months. Making the TCR library involved RNA that had been extracted from PBMCs. Arm-PCR of CDR3 regions with iRepertoire HTBI primers generated TCR beta libraries. TCRdb reprocessed the multiplex PCR reads with MiXCR, giving one entry per CDR3 protein. The sample has more than 350,000 distinct CDR3 sequences; approximately 15% are singletons. These data also featured in a second study, about T cells in Graves' hyperthyroidism and ophthalmopathy.

The sequencing used peripheral blood mononuclear cells (PBMCs), collected at new diagnosis, from a patient treated with antithyroid drugs. These receptors were taken from a woman in her twenties or thirties with Graves disease.

This clonotype was seen ten or more times. This chain's CDR3 is CASSLSVSGTHEQYF. In DNA form, the CDR3 reads TGTGCCAGCAGCTTAAGCGTTAGCGGGACACACGAGCAGTACTTC. J is TRBJ2-7 and V is TRBV13; TRBD2 matches at 8 bases. Germline V CDR1 and CDR2: PRHDT, FYEKMQ (reference sequence). The length of the CDR3 is 15 residues. Losses at the gene ends were 2 bases for V and 5 bases for J; bases not matched to a gene: 8.

In its sample, this clonotype was seen many times. The J gene is TRBJ2-7, the V gene TRBV28; D call uncertain. The V and J ends lost 2 bases and 6 bases respectively, with 17 bases between them. The CDR3 is 15 residues long. Per germline, CDR1 MDHEN and CDR2 SYDVKM. Written as DNA, the CDR3 is TGTGCCAGCAGTTTAACGAACAGTCCCCCAGGCGAGCAGTACTTC. Translated: CASSLTNSPPGEQYF.

This clonotype was observed at least ten times. J is TRBJ2-7 and V is TRBV20-1; 9 positions agree with TRBD2. The germline CDR1 and CDR2 sequences are DFQATT and SNEGSKA (reference sequence). Trimming removed 0 bases from V and 4 bases from J; junction bases left unmatched: 10. CDR3 size: 16 residues. This chain's CDR3 is CSARDHGSGRDYEQYF. CDR3 in DNA: TGCAGTGCTAGAGATCACGGTAGCGGGAGAGATTACGAGCAGTACTTC.

The chain carries TRBV6-1 and TRBJ1-5; D is unresolved. CDR3 length: 15 amino acids. Looked up from germline, CDR1 is MNHNS and CDR2 is SASEGT. Trimming took off 3 bases at V and 3 bases at J, with 12 bases between the two ends. In DNA form, the CDR3 reads TGTGCCAGCAGTGAGTCCGGACGGCTCAATCAGCCCCAGCATTTT. Translation: CASSESGRLNQPQHF.

The rearrangement uses TRBV9 and TRBJ2-3; D is unresolved. Trimming stripped 4 bases from V and 0 bases from J, with 12 bases between. The germline gives CDR1 SGDLS, CDR2 YYNGEE. The CDR3 covers 15 residues. The CDR3 DNA is TGTGCCAGCAGCCCTCGACTTCCTAGCACAGATACGCAGTATTTT. Its translation is CASSPRLPSTDTQYF.

This chain uses TRBV3-1 with TRBJ2-1; 10 nucleotides align to TRBD2. The CDR3 extends over 16 amino acids. CDR1 is LGHDT, CDR2 YNNKEL, per germline (reference sequence). The V segment lost 4 bases and the J segment 3 bases; nucleotides outside the gene matches: 6. The CDR3 spells CASSPRGLALYNEQFF. As DNA, the CDR3 is TGTGCCAGCAGCCCGCGGGGACTAGCGCTCTACAATGAGCAGTTCTTC.

This clonotype appeared many times. The CDR3, as DNA: TGTGCCAGCAGTTGGGACAAGGACTATGGCTACACCTTC. Encoded protein: CASSWDKDYGYTF. The chain recombines TRBV28 with TRBJ1-2; D is possibly TRBD1 (6 bases). Trimming removed 4 bases at V and 3 bases at J, with 9 bases between. This CDR3 is 13 amino acids long. The germline gives CDR1 MDHEN, CDR2 SYDVKM.

Regarding this clonotype: One junction end disagrees with the germline gene, perhaps due to a read error. The V gene is TRBV24-1, the J gene TRBJ1-1, with D possibly matching TRBD1 (6 bases). The CDR3 runs 13 residues. Germline CDR1 KGHDR, CDR2 SFDVKD. The CDR3 here is CATSDLGGTEALF. The CDR3 coding sequence is TGTGCCACCAGTGATTTGGGGGGCACTGAAGCTCTCTTT.

This clonotype was observed a handful of times. The chain uses TRBV6-1 and TRBJ1-6; TRBD1 might be the D (6 bases). Trimming removed 7 bases at V and 7 bases at J, with 11 bases between. CDR3 length equals 13 residues. CDR1 is MNHNS and CDR2 is SASEGT in the germline V gene. DNA of the CDR3: TGTGCCAGCAAACGGCAGGGGAATTCACCCCTCCACTTT. This gives the protein CASKRQGNSPLHF.